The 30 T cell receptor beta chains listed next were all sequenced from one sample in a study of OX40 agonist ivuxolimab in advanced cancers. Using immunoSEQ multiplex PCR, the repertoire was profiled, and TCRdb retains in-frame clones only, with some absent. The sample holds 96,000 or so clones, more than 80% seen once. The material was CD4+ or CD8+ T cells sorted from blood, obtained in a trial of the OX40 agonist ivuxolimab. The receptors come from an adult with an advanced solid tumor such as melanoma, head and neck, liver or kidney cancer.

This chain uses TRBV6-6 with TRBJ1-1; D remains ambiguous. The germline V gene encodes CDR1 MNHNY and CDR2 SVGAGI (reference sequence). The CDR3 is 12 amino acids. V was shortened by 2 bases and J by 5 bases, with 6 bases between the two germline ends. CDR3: CASSYGGTEAFF. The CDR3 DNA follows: TGTGCCAGCAGTTACGGTGGGACTGAAGCTTTCTTT.

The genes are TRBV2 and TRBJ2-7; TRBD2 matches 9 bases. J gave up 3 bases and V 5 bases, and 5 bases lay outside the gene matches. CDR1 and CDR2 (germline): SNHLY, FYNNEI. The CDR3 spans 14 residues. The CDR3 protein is CASSLAGVVYEQYF. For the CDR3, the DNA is TGTGCCAGCAGTTTAGCGGGAGTGGTCTACGAGCAGTACTTC.

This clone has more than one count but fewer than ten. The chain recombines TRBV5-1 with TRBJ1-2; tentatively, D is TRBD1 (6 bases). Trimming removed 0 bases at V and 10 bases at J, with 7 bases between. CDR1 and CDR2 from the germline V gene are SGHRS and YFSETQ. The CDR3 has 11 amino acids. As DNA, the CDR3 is TGCGCCAGCAGCTTGGGGACAGCCTACACCTTC. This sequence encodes CASSLGTAYTF.

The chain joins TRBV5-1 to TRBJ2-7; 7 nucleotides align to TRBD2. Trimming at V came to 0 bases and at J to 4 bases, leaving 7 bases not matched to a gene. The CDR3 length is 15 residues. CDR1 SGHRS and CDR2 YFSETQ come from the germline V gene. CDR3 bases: TGCGCCAGCAGCTTGGCAGGGCTAGCGGAATACGAGCAGTACTTC. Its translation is CASSLAGLAEYEQYF.

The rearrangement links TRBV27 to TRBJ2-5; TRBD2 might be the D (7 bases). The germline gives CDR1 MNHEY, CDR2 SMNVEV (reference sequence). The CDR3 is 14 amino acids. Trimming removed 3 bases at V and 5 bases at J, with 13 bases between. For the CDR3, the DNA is TGTGCCAGCAGTTTTAGGGGGGGCTGGGAGACCCAGTACTTC. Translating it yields CASSFRGGWETQYF.

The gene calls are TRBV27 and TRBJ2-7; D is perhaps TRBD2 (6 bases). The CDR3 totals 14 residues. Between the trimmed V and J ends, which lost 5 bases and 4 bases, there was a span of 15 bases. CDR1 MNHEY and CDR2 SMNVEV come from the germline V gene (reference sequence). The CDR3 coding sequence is TGTGCCAGCAGTAGGGCCGGGGGATTTTACGAGCAGTACTTC. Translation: CASSRAGGFYEQYF.

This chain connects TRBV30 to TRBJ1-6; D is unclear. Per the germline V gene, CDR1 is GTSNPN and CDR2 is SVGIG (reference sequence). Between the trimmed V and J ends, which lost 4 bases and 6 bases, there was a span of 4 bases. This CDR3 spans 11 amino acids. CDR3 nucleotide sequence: TGTGCCTGGAATCTTAATTCACCCCTCCACTTT. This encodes CAWNLNSPLHF.

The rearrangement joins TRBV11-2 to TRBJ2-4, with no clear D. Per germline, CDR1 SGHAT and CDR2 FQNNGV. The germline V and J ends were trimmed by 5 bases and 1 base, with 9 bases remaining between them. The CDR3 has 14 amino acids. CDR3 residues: CASSPVEAKNIQYF. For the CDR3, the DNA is TGTGCCAGCAGCCCGGTAGAGGCCAAAAACATTCAGTACTTC.

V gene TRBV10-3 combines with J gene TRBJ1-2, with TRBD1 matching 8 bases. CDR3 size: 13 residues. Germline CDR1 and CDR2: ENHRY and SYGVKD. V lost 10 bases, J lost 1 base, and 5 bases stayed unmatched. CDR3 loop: CATTTGVNYGYTF. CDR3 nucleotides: TGTGCCACTACGACAGGGGTTAACTATGGCTACACCTTC.

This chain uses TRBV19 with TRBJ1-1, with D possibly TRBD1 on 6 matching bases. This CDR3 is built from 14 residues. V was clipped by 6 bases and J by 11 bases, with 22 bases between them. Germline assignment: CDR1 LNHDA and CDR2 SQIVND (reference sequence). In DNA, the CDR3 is TGTGCCAGTAGCCTCTACAGGGTTGGAAATGATGCTTTCTTT. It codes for CASSLYRVGNDAFF.

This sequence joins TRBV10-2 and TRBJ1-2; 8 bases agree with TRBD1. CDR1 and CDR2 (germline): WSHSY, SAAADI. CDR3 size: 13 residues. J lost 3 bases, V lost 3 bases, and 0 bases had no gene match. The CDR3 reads CASSEQGDYGYTF. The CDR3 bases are TGCGCCAGCAGTGAACAGGGGGACTATGGCTACACCTTC.

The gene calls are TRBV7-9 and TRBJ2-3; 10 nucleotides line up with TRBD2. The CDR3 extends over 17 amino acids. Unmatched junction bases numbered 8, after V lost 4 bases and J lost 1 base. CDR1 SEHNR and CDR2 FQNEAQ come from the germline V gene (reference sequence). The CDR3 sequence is CASSSPSGRAGTDTQYF. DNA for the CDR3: TGTGCCAGCAGCTCTCCGAGCGGGAGGGCCGGCACAGATACGCAGTATTTT.

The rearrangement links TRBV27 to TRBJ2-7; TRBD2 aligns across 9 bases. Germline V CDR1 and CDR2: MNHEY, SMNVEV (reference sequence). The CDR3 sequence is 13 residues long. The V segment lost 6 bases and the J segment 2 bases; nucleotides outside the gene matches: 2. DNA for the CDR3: TGTGCCAGCAGGGCGGGAGGGCCCTACGAGCAGTACTTC. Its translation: CASRAGGPYEQYF.

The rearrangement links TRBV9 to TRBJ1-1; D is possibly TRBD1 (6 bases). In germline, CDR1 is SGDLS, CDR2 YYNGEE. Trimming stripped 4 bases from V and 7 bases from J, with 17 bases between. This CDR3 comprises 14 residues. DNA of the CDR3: TGTGCCAGCAGCCTACAGGGATCCCGGGATGAAGCTTTCTTT. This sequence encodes CASSLQGSRDEAFF. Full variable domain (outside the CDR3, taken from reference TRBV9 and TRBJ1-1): DSGVTQTPKHLITATGQRVTLRCSPRSGDLSVYWYQQSLDQGLQFLIQYYNGEERAKGNILERFSAQQFPDLHSELNLSSLELGDSALYFCASSLQGSRDEAFFGQGTRLTVV.

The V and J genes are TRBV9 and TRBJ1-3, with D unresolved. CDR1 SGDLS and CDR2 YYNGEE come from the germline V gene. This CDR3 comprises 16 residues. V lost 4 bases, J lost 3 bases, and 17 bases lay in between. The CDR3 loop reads CASSPFERGNGNTIYF. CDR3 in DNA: TGTGCCAGCAGCCCATTCGAACGTGGGAATGGAAACACCATATATTTT.

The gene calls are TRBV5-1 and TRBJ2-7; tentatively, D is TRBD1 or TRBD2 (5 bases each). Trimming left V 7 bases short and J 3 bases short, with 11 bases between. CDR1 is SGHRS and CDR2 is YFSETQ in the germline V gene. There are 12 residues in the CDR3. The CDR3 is CASRDGNYEQYF. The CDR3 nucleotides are TGCGCCAGCCGGGACGGCAACTACGAGCAGTACTTC.

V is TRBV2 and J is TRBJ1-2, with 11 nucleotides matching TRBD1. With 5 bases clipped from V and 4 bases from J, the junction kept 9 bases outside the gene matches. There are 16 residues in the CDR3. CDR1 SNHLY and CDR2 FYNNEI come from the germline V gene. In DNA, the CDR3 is TGTGCCAGCAGTCTGGACAGGGGGCGGAGTAGCTATGGCTACACCTTC. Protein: CASSLDRGRSSYGYTF.

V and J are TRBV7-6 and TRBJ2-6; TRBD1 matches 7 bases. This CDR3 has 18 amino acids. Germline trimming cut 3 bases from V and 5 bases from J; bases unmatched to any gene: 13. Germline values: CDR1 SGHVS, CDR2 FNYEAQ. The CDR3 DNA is TGTGCCAGCAGCTTGACCGGGACAGAATATCGAAGGGCCAACGTCCTGACTTTC. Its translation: CASSLTGTEYRRANVLTF. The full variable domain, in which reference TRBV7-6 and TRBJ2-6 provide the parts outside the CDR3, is GAGVSQSPRYKVTKRGQDVALRCDPISGHVSLYWYRQALGQGPEFLTYFNYEAQQDKSGLPNDRFSAERPEGSISTLTIQRTEQRDSAMYRCASSLTGTEYRRANVLTFGAGSRLTVL.

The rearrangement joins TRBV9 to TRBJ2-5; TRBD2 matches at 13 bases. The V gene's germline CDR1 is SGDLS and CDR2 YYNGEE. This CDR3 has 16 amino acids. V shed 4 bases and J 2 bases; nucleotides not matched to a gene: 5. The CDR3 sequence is CASSLGLAGTQETQYF. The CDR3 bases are TGTGCCAGCAGCTTGGGACTAGCGGGAACACAAGAGACCCAGTACTTC.

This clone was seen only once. The chain's CDR3 is CASSQRRQVNTEAFF. In DNA, the CDR3 is TGTGCCAGCTCTCAGAGGCGTCAGGTGAACACTGAAGCTTTCTTT. V usage is TRBV2 and J usage is TRBJ1-1; D ambiguous. The CDR3 runs 15 residues. Germline V gives CDR1 SNHLY, CDR2 FYNNEI. Trimming shortened V by 8 bases and J by 0 bases, and 16 bases separated the two germline ends.

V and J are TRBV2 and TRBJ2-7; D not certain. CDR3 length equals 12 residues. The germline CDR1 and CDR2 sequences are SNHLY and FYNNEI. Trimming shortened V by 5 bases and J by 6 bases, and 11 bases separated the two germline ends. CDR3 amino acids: CASSLDAAEQYF. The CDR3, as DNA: TGTGCCAGCAGTCTCGACGCCGCCGAGCAGTACTTC.

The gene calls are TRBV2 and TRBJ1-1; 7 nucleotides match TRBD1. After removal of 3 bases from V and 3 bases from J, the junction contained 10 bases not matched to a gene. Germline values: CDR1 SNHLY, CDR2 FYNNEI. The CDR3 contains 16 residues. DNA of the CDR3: TGTGCCAGCAGTGACGGCCAGGGGGTATGGGACACTGAAGCTTTCTTT. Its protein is CASSDGQGVWDTEAFF.

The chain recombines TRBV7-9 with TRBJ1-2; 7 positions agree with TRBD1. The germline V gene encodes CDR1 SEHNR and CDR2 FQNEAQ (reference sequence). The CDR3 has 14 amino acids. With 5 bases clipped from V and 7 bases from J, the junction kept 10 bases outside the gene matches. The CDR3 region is CASSRGQYKSGYTF. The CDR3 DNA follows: TGTGCCAGCAGCCGGGGACAGTATAAGAGTGGCTACACCTTC.

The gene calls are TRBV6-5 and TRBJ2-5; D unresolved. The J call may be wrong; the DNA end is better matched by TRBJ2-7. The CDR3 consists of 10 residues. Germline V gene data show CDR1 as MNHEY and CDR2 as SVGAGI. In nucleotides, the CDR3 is TGTGCCAGCGGGACCTACGAGCAGTACTTC. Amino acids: CASGTYEQYF.

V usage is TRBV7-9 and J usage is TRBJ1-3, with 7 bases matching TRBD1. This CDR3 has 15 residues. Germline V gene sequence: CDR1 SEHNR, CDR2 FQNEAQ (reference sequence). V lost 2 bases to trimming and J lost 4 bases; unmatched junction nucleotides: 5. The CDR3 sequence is CASSLITGVGNTIYF. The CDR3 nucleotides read TGTGCCAGCAGCTTAATCACAGGGGTGGGAAACACCATATATTTT.

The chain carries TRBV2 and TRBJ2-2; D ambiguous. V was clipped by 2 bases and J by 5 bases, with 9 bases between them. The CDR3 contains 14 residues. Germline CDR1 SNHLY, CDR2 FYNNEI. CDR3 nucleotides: TGTGCCAGCAGTGAATTCAGCGATACCGGGGAGCTGTTTTTT. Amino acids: CASSEFSDTGELFF.

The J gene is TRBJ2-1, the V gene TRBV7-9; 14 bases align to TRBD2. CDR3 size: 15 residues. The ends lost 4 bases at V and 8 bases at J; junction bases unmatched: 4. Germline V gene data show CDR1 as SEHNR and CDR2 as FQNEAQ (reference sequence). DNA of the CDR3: TGTGCCAGCAGCTCCGGACTAGCGGGAGGAGATGAGCAGTTCTTC. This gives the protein CASSSGLAGGDEQFF.

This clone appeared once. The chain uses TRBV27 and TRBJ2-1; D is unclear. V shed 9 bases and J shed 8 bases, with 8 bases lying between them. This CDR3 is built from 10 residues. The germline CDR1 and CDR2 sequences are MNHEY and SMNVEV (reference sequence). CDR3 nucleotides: TGTGCCAGAGAGAGGTATGAGCAGTTCTTC. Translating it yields CARERYEQFF.

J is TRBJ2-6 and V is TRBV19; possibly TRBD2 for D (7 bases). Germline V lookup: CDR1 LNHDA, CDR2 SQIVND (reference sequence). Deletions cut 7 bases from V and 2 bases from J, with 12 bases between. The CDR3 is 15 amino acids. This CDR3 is CASIRGATGANVLTF. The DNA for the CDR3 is TGTGCCAGTATCCGGGGGGCGACTGGGGCCAACGTCCTGACTTTC.

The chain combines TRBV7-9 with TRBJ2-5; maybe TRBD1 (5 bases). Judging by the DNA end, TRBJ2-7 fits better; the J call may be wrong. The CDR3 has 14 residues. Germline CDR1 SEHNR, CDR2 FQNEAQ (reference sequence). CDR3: CASSSQGKGYEQYF. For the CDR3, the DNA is TGTGCCAGCAGCTCTCAGGGTAAGGGCTACGAGCAGTACTTC.